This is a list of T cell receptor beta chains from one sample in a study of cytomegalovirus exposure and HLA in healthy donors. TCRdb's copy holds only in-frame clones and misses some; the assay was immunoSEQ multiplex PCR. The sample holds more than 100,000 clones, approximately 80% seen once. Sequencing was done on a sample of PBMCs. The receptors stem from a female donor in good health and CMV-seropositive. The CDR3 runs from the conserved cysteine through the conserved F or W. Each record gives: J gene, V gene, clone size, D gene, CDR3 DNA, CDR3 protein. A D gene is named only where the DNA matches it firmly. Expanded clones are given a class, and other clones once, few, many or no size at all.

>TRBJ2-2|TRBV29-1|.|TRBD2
TGCAGCGCCCAGACTAGCGGGGGAGTCACCGGGGAGCTGTTTTTT
CSAQTSGGVTGELFF
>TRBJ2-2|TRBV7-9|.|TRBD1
TGTGCCAGCAGCTACATGGGAAGGGGGCGGAGGACCGGGGAGCTGTTTTTT
CASSYMGRGRRTGELFF
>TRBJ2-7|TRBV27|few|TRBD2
TGTGCCAGCAGTTTCGTTGGACTAGACTCCTACGAGCAGTACTTC
CASSFVGLDSYEQYF
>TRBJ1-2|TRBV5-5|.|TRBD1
TGTGCCAGCAGCTTAACCCCGGGACAGTTCTTCTATGGCTACACCTTC
CASSLTPGQFFYGYTF
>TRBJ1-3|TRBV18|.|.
TGTGCCAGCTCACCACAGGGAGGGTCGACTGGAAACACCATATATTTT
CASSPQGGSTGNTIYF
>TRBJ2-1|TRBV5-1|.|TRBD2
TGCGCCAGCAGCTCCAAAGGACTAGCGGGTTCCTACAATGAGCAGTTCTTC
CASSSKGLAGSYNEQFF
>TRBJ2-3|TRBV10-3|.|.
TGTGCCATCAGTGAGCGCGACACAGATACGCAGTATTTT
CAISERDTDTQYF
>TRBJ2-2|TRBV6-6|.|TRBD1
TGTGCCAGCAGTTACTCACAGGGGGCAGGCGGGGAGCTGTTTTTT
CASSYSQGAGGELFF
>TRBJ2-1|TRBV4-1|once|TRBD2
TGCGCCAGCAGCCACAGACTAGCGGGAGAAGATTCCTACAATGAGCAGTTCTTC
CASSHRLAGEDSYNEQFF
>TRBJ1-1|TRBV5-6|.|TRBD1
TGTGCCAGCAGCTTGGCGGCAACAGGGGCTTGGAACACTGAAGCTTTCTTT
CASSLAATGAWNTEAFF
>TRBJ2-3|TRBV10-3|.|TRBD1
TGTGCCATCAGAGGACAGGGTGCAGATACGCAGTATTTT
CAIRGQGADTQYF
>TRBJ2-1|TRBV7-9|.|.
TGTGCCAGCAGCGGTGCGGGCGTATACAATGAGCAGTTCTTC
CASSGAGVYNEQFF
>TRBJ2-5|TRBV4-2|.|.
TGTGCCAGCAGCCAAGGTAGATTGGAGACCCAGTACTTC
CASSQGRLETQYF
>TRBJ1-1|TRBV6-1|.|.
TGTGCCAGCACTCAAGAGGTCGGGGTGGGCACTGAAGCTTTCTTT
CASTQEVGVGTEAFF
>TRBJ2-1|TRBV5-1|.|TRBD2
TGCGCCAGCAGCTTTAGCGGGGACTCCTACAATGAGCAGTTCTTC
CASSFSGDSYNEQFF
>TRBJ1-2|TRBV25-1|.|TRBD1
TGTGCCAGCAGTGCGGACAGGGGTCTGGGCTACACCTTC
CASSADRGLGYTF
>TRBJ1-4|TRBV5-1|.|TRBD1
TGCGCCAGCAGCCTTGCAATTACTCCGGGACAGACCAATGAAAAACTGTTTTTT
CASSLAITPGQTNEKLFF
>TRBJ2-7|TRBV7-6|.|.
TGTGCCAGCAGCAAACAGATACAGGGCCACGAGCAGTACTTC
CASSKQIQGHEQYF
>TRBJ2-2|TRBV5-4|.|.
TGTGCCAGCAGCCGGGGACTGCCGGATGTCACCGGGGAGCTGTTTTTT
CASSRGLPDVTGELFF
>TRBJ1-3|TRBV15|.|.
TGTGCCACCACCCAAGGGGCACCCGGAAACACCATATATTTT
CATTQGAPGNTIYF
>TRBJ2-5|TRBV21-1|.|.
TGTGCCAGCAGCAAACACAGGGGGTACTTC
CASSKHRGYF
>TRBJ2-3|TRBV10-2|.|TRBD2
TGCGCCAGCGTTGGGGTAGCGGGGTCGTTGAATACGCAGTATTTT
CASVGVAGSLNTQYF
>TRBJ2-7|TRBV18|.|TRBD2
TGTGCCAGCTCACCCACCCCCCTTGGGCTAGCGGGAGTGGAGCAGTACTTC
CASSPTPLGLAGVEQYF
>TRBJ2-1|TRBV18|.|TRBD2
TGTGCCAGCTCGGGAACGGGGGGCTCCTACAATGAGCAGTTCTTC
CASSGTGGSYNEQFF
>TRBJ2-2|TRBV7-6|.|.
TGTGCCAGCAGCTTAGCGGGTAATAGCGCCGGGGAGCTGTTTTTT
CASSLAGNSAGELFF
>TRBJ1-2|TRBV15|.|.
TGTGCCACCAGCAGCTACGGTGGGGACTATGGCTACCCCTTC
CATSSYGGDYGYPF
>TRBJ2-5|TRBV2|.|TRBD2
TGTGCCAGCTCAAACCAGGGACTAGCGGGAGTGGAGACCCAGTACTTC
CASSNQGLAGVETQYF
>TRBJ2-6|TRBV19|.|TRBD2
TGTGCCAGTCGAACTGGGAGGGCTGGGGCCAACGTCCTGACTTTC
CASRTGRAGANVLTF
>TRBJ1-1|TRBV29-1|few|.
TGCAGCGTGTACAGGGCAGGGAACACTGAAGCTTTCTTT
CSVYRAGNTEAFF
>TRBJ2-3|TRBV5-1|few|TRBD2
TGCGCCAGCAGCTTGGAACTAGCGGGGGGACCCGTCACAGATACGCAGTATTTT
CASSLELAGGPVTDTQYF
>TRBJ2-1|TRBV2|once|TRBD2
TGTGCCAGCAGTCTTACTAGCGGGGTGTACAATGAGCAGTTCTTC
CASSLTSGVYNEQFF
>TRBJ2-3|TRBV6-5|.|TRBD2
TGTGCCAGCGCGTTGACTAGCATCGGGACAGATACGCAGTATTTT
CASALTSIGTDTQYF
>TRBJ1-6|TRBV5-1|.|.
TGCGCCAGCAGTCGGGAAGGCCTTAATTCACCCCTCCACTTT
CASSREGLNSPLHF
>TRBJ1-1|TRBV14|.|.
TGTGCCAGCAGCCAAGGGGCAGGATTGAACACTGAAGCTTTCTTT
CASSQGAGLNTEAFF
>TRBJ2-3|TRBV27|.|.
TGTGCCAGCAGTTTAACTCGCTCGGCGGGAACATTAAGACCTACGCAGTATTTT
CASSLTRSAGTLRPTQYF
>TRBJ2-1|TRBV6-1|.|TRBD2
TGTGCCAGCAGTAGGACTAGCGGGGCCTACAATGAGCAGTTCTTC
CASSRTSGAYNEQFF
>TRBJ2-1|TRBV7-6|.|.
TGTGCCAGCAGTTCCTCTCGCGCCAATGAGCAGTTCTTC
CASSSSRANEQFF
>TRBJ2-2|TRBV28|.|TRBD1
TGTGCCAGCAGTCGCGGACAGGGGATGGGGGCCGGGGAGCTGTTTTTT
CASSRGQGMGAGELFF
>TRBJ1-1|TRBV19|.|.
TGTGCCAGTAGTCTCCAGACTCTCACTGAAGCTTTCTTT
CASSLQTLTEAFF
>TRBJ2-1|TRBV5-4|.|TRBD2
TGTGCCAGCAGCCCCGCGACGGGGGGTTCCTACAATGAGCAGTTCTTC
CASSPATGGSYNEQFF
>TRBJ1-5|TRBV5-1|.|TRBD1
TGCGCCAGCAGCTTGGTGGGACAGGCTGGTCAGCCCCAGCATTTT
CASSLVGQAGQPQHF
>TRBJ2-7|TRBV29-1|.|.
TGCAGCGCCACTTCCGGGACAACCTACGAGCAGTACTTC
CSATSGTTYEQYF
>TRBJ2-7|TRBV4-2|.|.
TGTGCCAGCAGCCAAGAGGCACAGGGCTACGAGCAGTACTTC
CASSQEAQGYEQYF
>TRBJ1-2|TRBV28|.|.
TGTGCCAGCAGTTTCGAAGGACGGAGGACCGTTAGAACCTATGGCTACACCTTC
CASSFEGRRTVRTYGYTF